These 32 T cell receptor beta chains originate from one sample sequenced in a study of T cell repertoires in cytomegalovirus infection. MiXCR was run by TCRdb on the reads, yielding one entry per CDR3 protein. Of 200,000 to 300,000 distinct CDR3 sequences listed, about an eighth are singletons. Sample: PBMCs. Receptors originate from a human donor in good health (CMV status not recorded). Some clones in this sample may be carry-over from other donors' samples.

Ten or more counts support this clonotype. The gene calls are TRBV7-2 and TRBJ1-1; 9 bases match TRBD1. From germline, CDR1 is SGHTA and CDR2 FQGNSA. The V segment lost 6 bases and the J segment 4 bases; nucleotides outside the gene matches: 9. This CDR3 has 15 residues. As DNA, the CDR3 is TGTGCCAGCAGTCCCTTGGGGACAGGGCCCACTGAAGCTTTCTTT. This codes for CASSPLGTGPTEAFF.

This clonotype was picked up many times. J is TRBJ2-3 and V is TRBV7-3; a possible D gene is TRBD2 (6 bases). Germline-derived CDR1 and CDR2 are SGHTA and FQGTGA. Deletions cut 1 base from V and 14 bases from J, with 13 bases between. The CDR3 totals 12 residues. Written as DNA, the CDR3 is TGTGCCAGCAGCTTAATCCCCGGAGGGCTGTATTTT. Encoded protein: CASSLIPGGLYF.

The rearrangement joins TRBV9 to TRBJ2-1, with 12 bases identical to TRBD2. The germline gives CDR1 SGDLS, CDR2 YYNGEE. V lost 4 bases to trimming and J lost 5 bases; unmatched junction nucleotides: 4. The CDR3 sequence is 15 residues long. CDR3 protein: CASSPGLAGNNEQFF. The CDR3 DNA reads TGTGCCAGCAGCCCCGGACTAGCGGGGAACAATGAGCAGTTCTTC.

This clonotype occurred many times. The chain has TRBV7-2 and TRBJ2-7; 7 nucleotides align to TRBD2. CDR1 and CDR2 (germline): SGHTA, FQGNSA. The CDR3 extends over 15 amino acids. The trim removed 5 bases at V and 0 bases at J, leaving 7 bases unmatched. Here the CDR3 reads CASSASGLISYEQYF. CDR3 coding DNA: TGTGCCAGCAGCGCTAGCGGCCTGATCTCCTACGAGCAGTACTTC.

This clonotype was counted a few times. This sequence joins TRBV7-9 and TRBJ2-1; a possible D gene is TRBD2 (5 bases). Trimming pared 5 bases from V and 0 bases from J, leaving 11 bases between. This CDR3 is 15 amino acids long. From germline, CDR1 is SEHNR and CDR2 FQNEAQ (reference sequence). The DNA for the CDR3 is TGTGCCAGCAGCAACCTAGCTCTCTCCTACAATGAGCAGTTCTTC. It encodes CASSNLALSYNEQFF. Filled out from reference TRBV7-9 and TRBJ2-1, the complete variable domain reads DTGVSQNPRHKITKRGQNVTFRCDPISEHNRLYWYRQTLGQGPEFLTYFQNEAQLEKSRLLSDRFSAERPKGSFSTLEIQRTEQGDSAMYLCASSNLALSYNEQFFGPGTRLTVL.

This clonotype was recorded at least ten times. The J gene is TRBJ2-4, the V gene TRBV6-6, with D unresolved. Germline CDR1 is MNHNY and CDR2 is SVGAGI (reference sequence). V dropped 0 bases and J dropped 3 bases, with 9 bases sitting between them. This CDR3 is 15 amino acids long. In DNA, the CDR3 is TGTGCCAGCAGTTACTCGAAAGTTAGCAAAAACATTCAGTACTTC. It yields the protein CASSYSKVSKNIQYF.

The chain has TRBV10-3 and TRBJ2-3; D unclear. The CDR3 is 15 amino acids. The germline gives CDR1 ENHRY, CDR2 SYGVKD. The germline V and J ends were trimmed by 6 bases and 0 bases, with 13 bases remaining between them. The CDR3 sequence: CAIRVGVTSTDTQYF. The CDR3 nucleotides read TGTGCCATCAGGGTTGGAGTGACTAGCACAGATACGCAGTATTTT.

The V gene is TRBV29-1, the J gene TRBJ2-1; D gene unclear. Germline CDR1 SQVTM, CDR2 ANQGSEA. The CDR3 totals 11 residues. The germline V and J ends were trimmed by 7 bases and 16 bases, with 20 bases remaining between them. The CDR3 loop reads CSAADSLVGFF. As DNA, the CDR3 is TGCAGCGCCGCCGACTCATTGGTGGGATTCTTC.

This clonotype was picked up many times. The J gene is TRBJ2-3, the V gene TRBV7-3; D perhaps matches TRBD1 (7 bases). This CDR3 spans 14 amino acids. Germline lookup yields CDR1 SGHTA and CDR2 FQGTGA. The germline V and J ends were trimmed by 4 bases and 4 bases, with 12 bases remaining between them. The CDR3 here is CASSSTGEADTQYF. Written as DNA, the CDR3 is TGTGCCAGCAGCTCTACAGGGGAGGCAGATACGCAGTATTTT. Filled out from reference TRBV7-3 and TRBJ2-3, the complete variable domain reads GAGVSQTPSNKVTEKGKYVELRCDPISGHTALYWYRQSLGQGPEFLIYFQGTGAADDSGLPNDRFFAVRPEGSVSTLKIQRTERGDSAVYLCASSSTGEADTQYFGPGTRLTVL.

This chain uses TRBV29-1 with TRBJ2-1; D uncertain. V was pared by 1 base and J by 0 bases, with 7 bases between. Germline CDR1 and CDR2: SQVTM and ANQGSEA. The CDR3 consists of 14 residues. The CDR3 sequence is CSVEGRLSYNEQFF. The CDR3 DNA follows: TGCAGCGTTGAAGGCCGCCTCTCCTACAATGAGCAGTTCTTC.

CDR3 region: CASSRMTGLNEKLFF. DNA for the CDR3: TGCGCCAGCAGCCGTATGACAGGGCTGAATGAAAAACTGTTTTTT. The chain has TRBV5-1 and TRBJ1-4; TRBD1 matches 7 bases. Germline trimming cut 4 bases from V and 5 bases from J; bases unmatched to any gene: 8. The CDR3 extends over 15 amino acids. CDR1 and CDR2 from the germline V gene are SGHRS and YFSETQ.

This clonotype has more than one count but fewer than ten. The J gene is TRBJ1-1, the V gene TRBV2, with D uncertain. Trimming pared 4 bases from V and 1 base from J, leaving 10 bases between. Germline V gene sequence: CDR1 SNHLY, CDR2 FYNNEI. The CDR3 contains 14 residues. DNA for the CDR3: TGTGCCAGCAGTGTTTGGGAATCGAACACTGAAGCTTTCTTT. It specifies CASSVWESNTEAFF.

Comments on this clonotype: One end of the junction does not line up with germline, which may come from a read error. The V and J genes are TRBV7-4 and TRBJ1-1; TRBD1 is a possible D gene (6 bases). Looked up from germline, CDR1 is SGHVT and CDR2 is SQSDAQ. This CDR3 is 16 amino acids long. In nucleotides, the CDR3 is TGTGCCACCAGCCCCCGAATCGGGGACATGAACACTGAAGCTTTCTTT. Residues: CATSPRIGDMNTEAFF.

This clonotype occurred many times. CDR3 DNA sequence: TGTGCCAGCAGCCACTCACGGACGGAAATGAACACTGAAGCTTTCTTT. Amino acids: CASSHSRTEMNTEAFF. The chain recombines TRBV3-1 with TRBJ1-1; D remains unclear. The CDR3 runs to 16 residues. Trimming pared 3 bases from V and 0 bases from J, leaving 14 bases between. In germline, CDR1 is LGHDT, CDR2 YNNKEL (reference sequence).

This clonotype occurred a few times. CDR3: CASSIDANTGELFF. CDR3 bases: TGTGCCAGTAGTATAGACGCGAACACCGGGGAGCTGTTTTTT. The gene calls are TRBV19 and TRBJ2-2; no clear D gene. The CDR3 has 14 amino acids. V was clipped by 0 bases and J by 0 bases, with 2 bases between them. Germline lookup yields CDR1 LNHDA and CDR2 SQIVND (reference sequence).

This chain uses TRBV15 with TRBJ2-7; 8 bases are shared with TRBD2. V trimming: 1 base; J trimming: 4 bases; junction bases outside the gene matches: 12. This CDR3 is built from 17 residues. Germline CDR1 and CDR2: LNHNV and YYDKDF (reference sequence). The CDR3: CATSRVMGAGEGYEQYF. The CDR3 nucleotides are TGTGCCACCAGCAGAGTAATGGGAGCGGGAGAAGGTTACGAGCAGTACTTC.

Ten or more counts support this clonotype. The chain links TRBV11-2 to TRBJ2-1, with TRBD2 matching 7 bases. Germline CDR1 and CDR2: SGHAT and FQNNGV. The CDR3 length is 16 residues. Trimming took 6 bases from V and 4 from J; bases not matched to a gene: 12. The CDR3 loop reads CASSRAPAGLYNEQFF. The CDR3 DNA reads as TGTGCCAGCAGTCGGGCCCCAGCGGGGCTGTACAATGAGCAGTTCTTC.

The gene calls are TRBV19 and TRBJ2-7, with a weak D call TRBD2 (5 bases). V shed 8 bases and J shed 2 bases, with 13 bases lying between them. CDR1 LNHDA and CDR2 SQIVND come from the germline V gene (reference sequence). CDR3 length equals 13 residues. CDR3: CASALDGTYEQYF. CDR3 bases: TGTGCCAGTGCTTTAGACGGGACCTACGAGCAGTACTTC.

The gene calls are TRBV6-6 and TRBJ1-1, with 8 bases identical to TRBD1. This CDR3 spans 16 amino acids. Trimming took 0 bases from V and 0 from J; bases not matched to a gene: 3. Per the germline V gene, CDR1 is MNHNY and CDR2 is SVGAGI (reference sequence). In nucleotides, the CDR3 is TGTGCCAGCAGTTACTCGACAGGGGCCTTGAACACTGAAGCTTTCTTT. It codes for CASSYSTGALNTEAFF.

This clonotype was recorded a few times. V gene TRBV12-3 or TRBV12-4 combines with J gene TRBJ1-1; 8 bases are a match to TRBD1. V dropped 3 bases and J dropped 1; count of bases not matched to a gene: 4. CDR3 length equals 15 residues. The CDR3 bases are TGTGCCAGCAGTTTCCACAGGGGGAGGAACACTGAAGCTTTCTTT. Encoded protein: CASSFHRGRNTEAFF.

In this sample, this clonotype turned up a few times. The rearrangement uses TRBV6-2 or TRBV6-3 and TRBJ2-5; no clear D. The germline V gene encodes CDR1 MNHEY and CDR2 SVGEGT. CDR3 length: 14 amino acids. The V gene lost 6 bases and the J gene lost 9 bases, with 20 bases spanning the gap. The CDR3 is CASSPHVPQVAQYF. CDR3 coding DNA: TGTGCCAGCAGCCCACACGTCCCGCAAGTGGCCCAGTACTTC.

This clonotype was seen many times. The chain uses TRBV5-6 and TRBJ2-2; D is possibly TRBD1 (5 bases). The germline CDR1 and CDR2 sequences are SGHDT and YYEEEE. The CDR3 loop spans 17 amino acids. Trimming took 1 base from V and 5 from J, leaving 18 bases between them. The CDR3 DNA sequence: TGTGCCAGCAGCTTGTTTACGAGTGGGGCCGGGACCGGGGAGCTGTTTTTT. It translates to CASSLFTSGAGTGELFF. The full variable domain, in which reference TRBV5-6 and TRBJ2-2 provide the parts outside the CDR3, is DAGVTQSPTHLIKTRGQQVTLRCSPKSGHDTVSWYQQALGQGPQFIFQYYEEEERQRGNFPDRFSGHQFPNYSSELNVNALLLGDSALYLCASSLFTSGAGTGELFFGEGSRLTVL.

At least ten counts were recorded for this clonotype. The chain couples TRBV7-3 to TRBJ1-1, with unresolved D. Germline CDR1 and CDR2: SGHTA and FQGTGA. The CDR3 runs 12 residues. The V end lost 5 bases, the J end lost 11 bases, and 15 bases lay between the germline ends. CDR3 amino acids: CASSPAGRRAFF. The CDR3 coding sequence is TGTGCCAGCAGCCCCGCCGGTCGTCGGGCTTTCTTT.

In the case of this clonotype: A much larger clone is a single base away; this may be a read error. The chain employs TRBV12-3 or TRBV12-4 and TRBJ2-3; unclear D gene. Trimming shortened V by 5 bases and J by 4 bases, and 16 bases separated the two germline ends. This CDR3 is 15 amino acids long. CDR3 sequence reads: CASSHLAAVADTQYF. The CDR3 DNA reads as TGTGCCAGCAGTCACCTGGCGGCGGTTGCAGATACGCAGTATTTT.

At least ten counts were recorded for this clonotype. This chain uses TRBV28 with TRBJ2-1; 7 bases line up with TRBD2. Trimming at V came to 6 bases and at J to 2 bases, leaving 7 bases not matched to a gene. The CDR3 extends over 15 amino acids. CDR1 is MDHEN and CDR2 is SYDVKM in the germline V gene. The DNA of the CDR3 is TGTGCCAGCAGAACGGGAGGCACGGCCTACAATGAGCAGTTCTTC. As protein: CASRTGGTAYNEQFF.

This clonotype was seen a few times. The J gene is TRBJ2-3, the V gene TRBV6-1; no reliable D call. The CDR3 is made up of 12 amino acids. The V end lost 11 bases, the J end lost 7 bases, and 16 bases lay between the germline ends. Per germline, CDR1 MNHNS and CDR2 SASEGT. CDR3 nucleotide sequence: TGTGCCGCAGCCCCCCAGAGTTATACGCAGTATTTT. Translated, it gives CAAAPQSYTQYF.

The chain joins TRBV29-1 to TRBJ2-5; 15 bases are a match to TRBD2. The V gene's germline CDR1 is SQVTM and CDR2 ANQGSEA. The CDR3 totals 14 residues. With 3 bases clipped from V and 5 bases from J, the junction kept 1 base outside the gene matches. CDR3 amino acids: CSVEGTSGGETQYF. CDR3 in DNA: TGCAGCGTTGAGGGGACTAGCGGGGGGGAGACCCAGTACTTC.

The sample holds many counts of this clonotype. This chain uses TRBV7-8 with TRBJ2-5; 9 nucleotides agree with TRBD2. Germline V CDR1 and CDR2: SGHVS, FQNEAQ. V shed 5 bases, J shed 3 bases, and the junction held 4 bases outside the gene matches. The CDR3 consists of 14 residues. This CDR3 is CASSRRTSEETQYF. In nucleotides, the CDR3 is TGTGCCAGCAGCCGTCGGACTAGCGAAGAGACCCAGTACTTC.

This clonotype has just a few counts. The V gene is TRBV29-1, the J gene TRBJ1-1, with D hard to call. Germline values: CDR1 SQVTM, CDR2 ANQGSEA. V shed 6 bases and J shed 3 bases, with 11 bases lying between them. The CDR3 has 12 residues. CDR3 coding DNA: TGCAGCGTCATACAGCGGGACACTGAAGCTTTCTTT. This translates into CSVIQRDTEAFF.

This clonotype was counted at least ten times. The V and J genes are TRBV7-9 and TRBJ1-3; tentatively, D is TRBD1 (5 bases). V lost 6 bases and J 2 bases, leaving 14 bases between the germline ends. The CDR3 runs to 15 residues. Germline values: CDR1 SEHNR, CDR2 FQNEAQ (reference sequence). CDR3 DNA sequence: TGTGCCAGCAGTCGTGACAGTACCCCTGGAAACACCATATATTTT. Encoded protein: CASSRDSTPGNTIYF.

This clonotype has a count of ten or more. The CDR3 bases are TGTGCCAGCAGTTCGGGGTACAATGAGCAGTTCTTC. It yields the protein CASSSGYNEQFF. This chain connects TRBV12-3 or TRBV12-4 to TRBJ2-1, with D possibly being TRBD2 (5 bases). V shed 4 bases and J shed 4 bases, with 5 bases lying between them. The CDR3 is 12 residues long.

In its sample, this clonotype was seen a few times. The V and J genes are TRBV29-1 and TRBJ2-1, with D maybe TRBD2 (7 bases). Per germline, CDR1 SQVTM and CDR2 ANQGSEA. This CDR3 contains 14 residues. Between the trimmed V and J ends, which lost 4 bases and 5 bases, there was a span of 15 bases. This chain's CDR3 is CSVGGGRGDNEQFF. In DNA, the CDR3 is TGCAGCGTTGGGGGTGGGAGGGGGGACAATGAGCAGTTCTTC.